The T cell receptor beta chain described here comes from a study of T cell responses to AZD1222 COVID-19 vaccine. Overall study results and limits: Repertoires were sampled only after the peak T cell response. The CD4 TCRs associated with vaccination extended across spike and predominated at 160-218 and 743-854.

TCRdb's copy holds only in-frame clones and misses some; the assay was immunoSEQ multiplex PCR. The data show about 220,000 clones, approximately 94% seen once. The CDR3 totals 15 residues. V shed 4 bases and J shed 5 bases, with 17 bases lying between them. Germline CDR1 and CDR2: MGHRA and YSYEKL. A note on this clone: Its antigen is currently unknown.

The rearrangement joins TRBV4-1 to TRBJ1-1, with D unclear. The receptor was isolated from an adult in good health. The sample consisted of peripheral blood, taken on day 0 of MenACWY control vaccination. This chain's CDR3 is CASSPGGRERTEAFF. As DNA, the CDR3 is TGCGCCAGCAGCCCCGGTGGGCGGGAAAGGACTGAAGCTTTCTTT.